This T cell receptor beta chain was identified during a study of glioma-infiltrating T cells. Regarding the study as a whole: Tissue and blood shared very few CDR3 sequences. Tissue-blood divergence was below expectation in non-neoplastic patients, above in gliomas.

Of note for this clonotype: Its antigen is not identified.

Germline trimming cut 4 bases from V and 2 bases from J; bases unmatched to any gene: 3. CDR1 and CDR2 (germline): MRHNA, SNTAGT. This CDR3 has 14 residues. Amplification of TCR alpha and beta CDR3 regions from RNA used iRepertoire nested multiplex PCR. Tissue mRNA or PBMC total RNA, 100-400 ng, went into one-step reverse transcription and amplification. TCRdb re-analysed the multiplex PCR reads in MiXCR, keeping a single row per CDR3 protein. In the table there are under 150,000 distinct CDR3 sequences, around 25% of which are singletons. The sequenced sample was glioma tissue, nonneoplastic brain tissue, or PBMCs (not recorded which). The TCR comes from a human donor with low-grade glioma or glioblastoma, undergoing nonglioma brain surgery, or in good health (not recorded which). This chain links TRBV6-4 with TRBJ2-7; 9 bases are shared with TRBD1. CDR3 DNA: TGTGCCAGCAGTGCGGGACAGGGTACCTACGAGCAGTACGTC. This sequence encodes CASSAGQGTYEQYV.